The 31 T cell receptor beta chains given below trace back to one sample, sequenced in a study of T cell repertoires in cytomegalovirus infection. Their recognized antigens are unknown. TCRdb analysed the reads with MiXCR anew, one entry per CDR3 protein. The data contain about a million distinct CDR3 sequences, roughly 30% of them singletons. The sample was cultured CD8+ T cells from PBMCs, taken from culture after CMV antigen stimulation. These receptors were obtained from a human donor in good health (CMV status not recorded). Some clones in this sample may be carry-over from other donors' samples.

This clonotype showed up just a few times. V is TRBV3-1 and J is TRBJ1-3, with 10 positions matching TRBD1. V lost 2 bases and J lost 2; bases outside the gene matches: 3. This CDR3 is 16 amino acids long. CDR1 is LGHDT, CDR2 YNNKEL, per germline (reference sequence). CDR3 sequence: CASSQSGQGPGNTIYF. The CDR3 DNA reads as TGTGCCAGCAGCCAATCGGGACAGGGGCCTGGAAACACCATATATTTT.

Remarks on this clonotype: A read error may produce the germline difference seen at one junction end. The CDR3: CSFDREMDEQFF. CDR3 nucleotides: TGCAGCTTTGACAGGGAGATGGATGAGCAGTTCTTC. V is TRBV29-1 and J is TRBJ2-1, with TRBD1 identical over 7 bases. Germline assignment: CDR1 SQVTM and CDR2 ANQGSEA. This CDR3 has 12 amino acids.

This clonotype appeared many times. This rearrangement joins TRBV6-5 to TRBJ1-2; D may be TRBD1 (5 bases). There are 18 residues in the CDR3. Germline CDR1 is MNHEY and CDR2 is SVGAGI. V dropped 0 bases and J dropped 4 bases, with 21 bases sitting between them. In DNA, the CDR3 is TGTGCCAGCAGTTACTCGGGGGACTTGGCATTGGTGGGCTATGGCTACACCTTC. It is translated as CASSYSGDLALVGYGYTF.

This clonotype has at least ten counts. The V gene is TRBV7-9, the J gene TRBJ2-1, with D possibly matching TRBD2 (5 bases). This CDR3 is 14 amino acids long. Deletions cut 6 bases from V and 2 bases from J, with 11 bases between. The germline V gene encodes CDR1 SEHNR and CDR2 FQNEAQ (reference sequence). CDR3 sequence reads: CASSLRGAYNEQFF. In DNA form, the CDR3 reads TGTGCCAGCAGTCTACGGGGAGCCTACAATGAGCAGTTCTTC. Using reference TRBV7-9 and TRBJ2-1 for the parts outside the CDR3, the full variable domain is DTGVSQNPRHKITKRGQNVTFRCDPISEHNRLYWYRQTLGQGPEFLTYFQNEAQLEKSRLLSDRFSAERPKGSFSTLEIQRTEQGDSAMYLCASSLRGAYNEQFFGPGTRLTVL.

The chain has TRBV12-3 or TRBV12-4 and TRBJ2-7; unclear D gene. The CDR3 spans 14 residues. With 6 bases removed from V and 5 bases from J, the gap between germline ends came to 17 bases. The CDR3 protein is CASSRAGPDDEQYV. CDR3 nucleotide sequence: TGTGCCAGCAGCCGGGCAGGACCTGACGACGAGCAGTACGTC.

V gene TRBV5-6 combines with J gene TRBJ2-1, with D hard to call. Trimming took 5 bases from V and 0 from J, leaving 9 bases between them. CDR1 and CDR2 (germline): SGHDT, YYEEEE. CDR3 length: 14 amino acids. In DNA form, the CDR3 reads TGTGCCAGCAGGGAGACCCCCTCCTACAATGAGCAGTTCTTC. It encodes CASRETPSYNEQFF.

The chain couples TRBV27 to TRBJ2-3; 9 bases line up with TRBD2. This CDR3 has 18 amino acids. J gave up 3 bases and V 3 bases, and 13 bases lay outside the gene matches. The V gene's germline CDR1 is MNHEY and CDR2 SMNVEV (reference sequence). The CDR3 is CASSFQVRARGGTDTQYF. DNA for the CDR3: TGTGCCAGCAGTTTCCAGGTTAGGGCGCGGGGGGGTACAGATACGCAGTATTTT.

As regards this clonotype: This may be a read error, as it is one base from a much larger clone. The chain employs TRBV7-2 and TRBJ2-1; a weak D match, TRBD2 (5 bases). CDR3 size: 12 residues. CDR1 and CDR2 from the germline V gene are SGHTA and FQGNSA. CDR3 loop: CVSSLLDNEQFF. In nucleotides, the CDR3 is TGTGTCAGCAGCTTACTAGACAATGAGCAGTTCTTC.

This chain links TRBV7-9 with TRBJ2-7; 9 bases are a match to TRBD1. This CDR3 spans 14 amino acids. CDR1 and CDR2 from the germline V gene are SEHNR and FQNEAQ (reference sequence). Unmatched junction bases numbered 8, after V lost 6 bases and J lost 5 bases. CDR3 bases: TGTGCCAGCAGTTCCCGACAGGGGGAGGACGAGCAGTACGTC. Residues: CASSSRQGEDEQYV.

V gene TRBV10-3 combines with J gene TRBJ2-2, with D maybe TRBD1 (6 bases). The germline gives CDR1 ENHRY, CDR2 SYGVKD. CDR3 length: 13 amino acids. V gave up 6 bases and J gave up 6 bases, with 11 bases separating them. CDR3 sequence (DNA): TGTGCCATCAGAACAGGGAAACCCGGGGAGCTGTTTTTT. Its translation is CAIRTGKPGELFF.

This clonotype was observed many times. V usage is TRBV27 and J usage is TRBJ1-6; D gene uncertain. This CDR3 spans 18 amino acids. V lost 1 base to trimming and J lost 0 bases, with 13 bases between them. CDR1 and CDR2 from the germline V gene are MNHEY and SMNVEV (reference sequence). The CDR3 is CASSLWAGTSSYNSPLHF. For the CDR3, the DNA is TGTGCCAGCAGTTTATGGGCAGGAACCTCCTCCTATAATTCACCCCTCCACTTT.

The sample holds a few counts of this clonotype. The chain joins TRBV6-2 or TRBV6-3 to TRBJ1-5, with TRBD1 identical over 7 bases. There are 13 residues in the CDR3. The J segment lost 5 bases and the V segment lost 7 bases, leaving 5 bases of the junction unmatched. The germline V gene has CDR1 MNHEY and CDR2 SVGEGT. The CDR3 sequence is CASKGQDYQPQHF. The CDR3 DNA is TGTGCCAGCAAAGGACAGGACTATCAGCCCCAGCATTTT.

This chain uses TRBV4-1 with TRBJ2-3, with a tentative D call TRBD2 (6 bases). Germline V gene sequence: CDR1 MGHRA, CDR2 YSYEKL. There are 16 residues in the CDR3. V shed 3 bases and J shed 4 bases, with 17 bases lying between them. CDR3 residues: CASSQGYGGSADTQYF. Here the CDR3 DNA reads TGCGCCAGCAGCCAGGGGTACGGGGGAAGCGCAGATACGCAGTATTTT.

The chain links TRBV6-2 or TRBV6-3 to TRBJ2-7; D remains unclear. Germline-derived CDR1 and CDR2 are MNHEY and SVGEGT. V was clipped by 6 bases and J by 5 bases, with 11 bases between them. The CDR3 covers 12 residues. The chain's CDR3 is CASSLSQDEQYF. Written as DNA, the CDR3 is TGTGCCAGCAGCCTCTCTCAGGACGAGCAGTACTTC.

This clonotype was recorded at least ten times. This chain joins TRBV7-2 and TRBJ2-1; D is possibly TRBD2 (5 bases). There are 17 residues in the CDR3. Germline CDR1 reads SGHTA; CDR2 reads FQGNSA. V was pared by 6 bases and J by 0 bases, with 18 bases between. The CDR3 nucleotides are TGTGCCAGCAGTCCGGGAAGGGCAGTTAGCTCCTACAATGAGCAGTTCTTC. Translating it yields CASSPGRAVSSYNEQFF. Complete variable domain (other parts from reference TRBV7-2 and TRBJ2-1): GAGVSQSPSNKVTEKGKDVELRCDPISGHTALYWYRQSLGQGLEFLIYFQGNSAPDKSGLPSDRFSAERTGGSVSTLTIQRTQQEDSAVYLCASSPGRAVSSYNEQFFGPGTRLTVL.

The chain is built from TRBV7-6 and TRBJ1-5; tentatively, D is TRBD1 (5 bases). The CDR3 consists of 14 residues. Per germline, CDR1 SGHVS and CDR2 FNYEAQ. Deletions cut 4 bases from V and 7 bases from J, with 14 bases between. The CDR3 sequence is CASSSQGREQPQHF. The CDR3 DNA sequence: TGTGCCAGCAGCTCCCAGGGTAGGGAACAGCCCCAGCATTTT.

The V call is TRBV5-6, the J call TRBJ2-2; 7 nucleotides match TRBD1. Germline V lookup: CDR1 SGHDT, CDR2 YYEEEE. The CDR3 is 15 amino acids. V gave up 4 bases and J gave up 5 bases; unmatched junction bases: 8. The CDR3 nucleotides are TGTGCCAGCAGCGGAGCAGGGGGTCGAACCGGGGAGCTGTTTTTT. Amino acid sequence: CASSGAGGRTGELFF.

V usage is TRBV7-9 and J usage is TRBJ1-2, with D unclear. The CDR3 runs to 13 residues. Germline CDR1 is SEHNR and CDR2 is FQNEAQ (reference sequence). V was shortened by 1 base and J by 8 bases, with 11 bases between the two germline ends. CDR3 sequence reads: CASSLGNREGYTF. The CDR3 DNA reads TGTGCCAGCAGCTTAGGAAATCGGGAGGGCTACACCTTC.

The gene calls are TRBV7-6 and TRBJ2-3; the match to TRBD2 covers 8 bases. Trimming took 4 bases from V and 6 from J; bases not matched to a gene: 12. The CDR3 is 16 residues long. Germline CDR1 is SGHVS and CDR2 is FNYEAQ. In nucleotides, the CDR3 is TGTGCCAGCAGCTCTTATCCTAGCGGGCCAGTGGATACGCAGTATTTT. As protein: CASSSYPSGPVDTQYF.

This clonotype was counted ten times or more. V and J are TRBV7-8 and TRBJ1-1; a possible D gene is TRBD1 (6 bases). The CDR3 has 12 amino acids. V was clipped by 4 bases and J by 7 bases, with 10 bases between them. Per germline, CDR1 SGHVS and CDR2 FQNEAQ. This CDR3 reads CASSYTGFEAFF. The CDR3 DNA sequence: TGTGCCAGCAGCTACACAGGGTTTGAAGCTTTCTTT.

The chain links TRBV12-3 or TRBV12-4 to TRBJ2-3, with TRBD1 identical over 10 bases. This CDR3 spans 17 amino acids. The ends lost 5 bases at V and 1 base at J; junction bases unmatched: 9. In nucleotides, the CDR3 is TGTGCCAGCAGTCCCCCCGGGACAGGGGATGGCACAGATACGCAGTATTTT. Its protein product is CASSPPGTGDGTDTQYF.

The rearrangement joins TRBV6-6 to TRBJ1-5; 10 bases align to TRBD1. The V segment lost 4 bases and the J segment 6 bases; nucleotides outside the gene matches: 3. The CDR3 consists of 14 residues. Germline-derived CDR1 and CDR2 are MNHNY and SVGAGI (reference sequence). The CDR3 region has the DNA TGTGCCAGCAGTTTTGACAGGGGGCTTCAGCCCCAGCATTTT. It codes for CASSFDRGLQPQHF.

This rearrangement joins TRBV7-9 to TRBJ2-1; no clear D. The CDR3 covers 15 residues. V was clipped by 3 bases and J by 0 bases, with 9 bases between them. Per the germline V gene, CDR1 is SEHNR and CDR2 is FQNEAQ (reference sequence). CDR3 in DNA: TGTGCCAGCAGCTTTAGGCGACCCTCCTACAATGAGCAGTTCTTC. Translated, it gives CASSFRRPSYNEQFF.

Notes on this clonotype: The CDR3 does not close with the conserved phenylalanine or tryptophan, likely indicating a read error. The CDR3 DNA reads as TGTGCCAGCAGCCTCGGGACTAGCGGGGGGTCGCTAGCCAAAAACATTCAGTACTCC. As protein: CASSLGTSGGSLAKNIQYS. The chain uses TRBV7-9 and TRBJ2-4, with TRBD2 matching over 15 bases. V lost 5 bases and J lost 0; bases outside the gene matches: 8. This CDR3 has 19 residues. The V gene's germline CDR1 is SEHNR and CDR2 FQNEAQ (reference sequence).

This chain links TRBV20-1 with TRBJ1-6; 7 bases line up with TRBD1. CDR1 and CDR2 from the germline V gene are DFQATT and SNEGSKA (reference sequence). Losses at the gene ends were 6 bases for V and 4 bases for J; bases not matched to a gene: 6. CDR3 length: 14 amino acids. The CDR3 sequence is CSARQGGYNSPLHF. CDR3 in DNA: TGCAGTGCACGACAGGGAGGGTATAATTCACCCCTCCACTTT.

As regards this clonotype: One end of the junction varies from germline; a read error may be responsible. The chain is built from TRBV27 and TRBJ1-1; D might be TRBD1 (5 bases). Germline CDR1 is MNHEY and CDR2 is SMNVEV (reference sequence). CDR3 size: 18 residues. This chain's CDR3 is CASSLVPPSTALNTEVFF. In nucleotides, the CDR3 is TGTGCCAGCAGTTTGGTTCCCCCCTCGACAGCCTTGAACACTGAAGTTTTCTTT.

This sequence joins TRBV28 and TRBJ1-5; D not resolved. The CDR3 has 15 amino acids. Germline V gene sequence: CDR1 MDHEN, CDR2 SYDVKM. The V end was cut by 6 bases, the J end by 2 bases, with 14 bases between. The CDR3 sequence: CASRVLEPGNQPQHF. In DNA form, the CDR3 reads TGTGCCAGCAGAGTCTTAGAGCCGGGCAATCAGCCCCAGCATTTT.

This clonotype appeared a single time. The rearrangement links TRBV13 to TRBJ1-3; a weak D match, TRBD1 (6 bases). CDR3 length: 22 amino acids. CDR1 PRHDT and CDR2 FYEKMQ come from the germline V gene (reference sequence). V lost 5 bases and J lost 2, with 34 bases in between. The CDR3, as DNA: TGTGCCAGCAGCCCTAGAGGGGGGGTGGGCCAGGGGACCTCTTTTCCTGGAAACACCATATATTTT. Its translation is CASSPRGGVGQGTSFPGNTIYF.

This clonotype was seen more than once but under ten times. V and J are TRBV7-8 and TRBJ2-7; D is perhaps TRBD2 (5 bases). This CDR3 comprises 14 residues. Germline V gene lookup returns CDR1 SGHVS and CDR2 FQNEAQ. V gave up 4 bases and J gave up 5 bases, with 15 bases separating them. The CDR3 loop reads CASSSSGFANEQYF. The CDR3 DNA is TGTGCCAGCAGCTCCTCGGGATTCGCGAACGAGCAGTACTTC. Full variable domain (remainder filled in from reference TRBV7-8 and TRBJ2-7): GAGVSQSPRYKVAKRGQDVALRCDPISGHVSLFWYQQALGQGPEFLTYFQNEAQLDKSGLPSDRFFAERPEGSVSTLKIQRTQQEDSAVYLCASSSSGFANEQYFGPGTRLTVT.

This clonotype was seen a handful of times. V usage is TRBV15 and J usage is TRBJ2-3; D is unclear. Between the trimmed V and J ends, which lost 5 bases and 4 bases, there was a span of 13 bases. From germline, CDR1 is LNHNV and CDR2 YYDKDF (reference sequence). The length of the CDR3 is 14 residues. This CDR3 is CATSGRDFPDTQYF. CDR3 nucleotide sequence: TGTGCCACCAGCGGTAGGGATTTCCCAGATACGCAGTATTTT.

The chain carries TRBV18 and TRBJ1-2; D uncertain. The CDR3 covers 16 residues. CDR1 KGHSH and CDR2 LQKENI come from the germline V gene. The ends were cut back, 2 bases at V and 0 bases at J, with 13 bases in the middle. For the CDR3, the DNA is TGTGCCAGCTCACCAGACCCCCGCGCCGCTAACTATGGCTACACCTTC. Translated: CASSPDPRAANYGYTF.